This paragraph reports one TCR beta chain. One end of the junction fails to match germline, which may point to a read error. This entry comes from a study of OX40 agonist ivuxolimab in advanced cancers. Study overall: Enrolled patients in dose escalation had cancers that were hepatocellular carcinoma, melanoma, renal cell or head and neck cancer. Eligibility admitted prior anti-PD-1, anti-PD-L1 or anti-CTLA-4 therapy; around 41% had some.

Measured with immunoSEQ multiplex PCR; TCRdb has only the in-frame clones, and not every one. The table includes over 15,000 clones, over 55% detected once. CDR3 length: 14 residues. Germline CDR1 is SSHAT and CDR2 is FNYEAQ (reference sequence). The source material was CD4+ or CD8+ T cells sorted from blood, sampled in a trial of the OX40 agonist ivuxolimab. This TCR came from an adult with an advanced solid tumor such as melanoma, head and neck, liver or kidney cancer. The V call is TRBV7-7, the J call TRBJ2-5, with D possibly matching TRBD1 (6 bases). The CDR3 spells CASSLGGSAETQYF. CDR3 coding DNA: TGTGCTAGCAGCTTAGGGGGTAGCGCGGAGACCCAGTACTTC.